The 23 T cell receptor beta chains below were found in one sample sequenced in a study of OX40 agonist ivuxolimab in advanced cancers. Only in-frame clones appear in the TCRdb table, and some are missing; sequencing was by immunoSEQ multiplex PCR. The sample contains about 60,000 clones, approximately 86% of which appear only once. Sample: CD4+ or CD8+ T cells sorted from blood, taken in a trial of the OX40 agonist ivuxolimab. The receptors originated from an adult with an advanced solid tumor such as melanoma, head and neck, liver or kidney cancer.

This clone came up once. This chain links TRBV7-3 with TRBJ2-2; the D gene is possibly TRBD2 (5 bases). V was clipped by 6 bases and J by 7 bases, with 12 bases between them. The CDR3 consists of 13 residues. Per germline, CDR1 SGHTA and CDR2 FQGTGA. The CDR3 region has the DNA TGTGCCAGCAGTACCCTTCGGGACGGGGAGCTGTTTTTT. It yields the protein CASSTLRDGELFF.

V usage is TRBV29-1 and J usage is TRBJ2-6; D is perhaps TRBD2 (5 bases). CDR3 length equals 15 residues. Trimming shortened V by 5 bases and J by 2 bases, and 13 bases separated the two germline ends. CDR1 and CDR2 (germline): SQVTM, ANQGSEA. CDR3 sequence reads: CSVFLEGTGANVLTF. The DNA for the CDR3 is TGCAGCGTTTTCTTAGAGGGAACTGGGGCCAACGTCCTGACTTTC. Combining the CDR3 with reference TRBV29-1 and TRBJ2-6 gives the whole variable domain SAVISQKPSRDICQRGTSLTIQCQVDSQVTMMFWYRQQPGQSLTLIATANQGSEATYESGFVIDKFPISRPNLTFSTLTVSNMSPEDSSIYLCSVFLEGTGANVLTFGAGSRLTVL.

This clone turned up a few times. This chain links TRBV7-2 with TRBJ2-7; possible D gene TRBD2, 6 bases. The V gene's germline CDR1 is SGHTA and CDR2 FQGNSA. The V gene lost 8 bases and the J gene lost 7 bases, with 18 bases spanning the gap. This CDR3 region has 13 residues. The CDR3 nucleotides read TGTGCCAGCGGGCGGGACCCTTCTCGGGAGCAGTACTTC. Translated, it gives CASGRDPSREQYF.

The gene calls are TRBV27 and TRBJ1-6; weak D call: TRBD1 (6 bases). This CDR3 spans 16 amino acids. The V end lost 1 base, the J end lost 10 bases, and 17 bases lay between the germline ends. CDR1 and CDR2 (germline): MNHEY, SMNVEV (reference sequence). For the CDR3, the DNA is TGTGCCAGCAGTTTATGGGACATTGGCGTGGAATCACCCCTCCACTTT. Its translation is CASSLWDIGVESPLHF.

The rearrangement joins TRBV20-1 to TRBJ1-2, with no clear D. Germline assignment: CDR1 DFQATT and CDR2 SNEGSKA (reference sequence). The CDR3 loop spans 11 amino acids. Trimming pared 4 bases from V and 2 bases from J, leaving 5 bases between. The CDR3 DNA follows: TGCAGTGCTACAGAAAACTATGGCTACACCTTC. It specifies CSATENYGYTF.

CDR3 DNA sequence: TGTGCCAGTAGTAACCCAGGGATCGGTGAAAAACTGTTTTTT. Translated: CASSNPGIGEKLFF. J is TRBJ1-4 and V is TRBV19; tentative D call: TRBD1 (5 bases). CDR3 length: 14 amino acids. CDR1 LNHDA and CDR2 SQIVND come from the germline V gene (reference sequence). V lost 4 bases and J lost 7, with 13 bases in between.

The CDR3 loop reads CASSEALGLYEQYF. The CDR3, as DNA: TGTGCCAGCAGTGAAGCATTGGGGTTGTACGAGCAGTACTTC. J is TRBJ2-7 and V is TRBV6-1; D is ambiguous. The V gene's germline CDR1 is MNHNS and CDR2 SASEGT. V lost 0 bases and J 4 bases, leaving 10 bases between the germline ends. The CDR3 is 14 amino acids.

J is TRBJ2-2 and V is TRBV11-2; D unclear. The CDR3 runs to 15 residues. CDR1 is SGHAT and CDR2 is FQNNGV in the germline V gene. The germline V and J ends were trimmed by 0 bases and 0 bases, with 5 bases remaining between them. As DNA, the CDR3 is TGTGCCAGCAGCTTAGAGAGAGCGAACACCGGGGAGCTGTTTTTT. This codes for CASSLERANTGELFF.

This chain connects TRBV18 to TRBJ1-5; 8 bases fit TRBD1. Germline V gene lookup returns CDR1 KGHSH and CDR2 LQKENI. V shed 6 bases and J 6 bases; nucleotides not matched to a gene: 13. This CDR3 region has 16 residues. The CDR3 nucleotides read TGTGCCAGCTCGCCAAGGACCAGGGGGCTTGGTCAGCCCCAGCATTTT. Translating gives CASSPRTRGLGQPQHF.

The V and J genes are TRBV9 and TRBJ2-3; 7 bases are shared with TRBD2. After removal of 3 bases from V and 1 base from J, the junction contained 5 bases not matched to a gene. This CDR3 is 15 amino acids long. Germline assignment: CDR1 SGDLS and CDR2 YYNGEE. The CDR3 reads CASSGGLTGTDTQYF. CDR3 nucleotide sequence: TGTGCCAGCAGCGGGGGACTAACTGGCACAGATACGCAGTATTTT.

The chain recombines TRBV5-1 with TRBJ2-5; possibly TRBD2 for D (5 bases). The V gene lost 2 bases and the J gene lost 5 bases, with 16 bases spanning the gap. Germline CDR1 SGHRS, CDR2 YFSETQ. CDR3 length: 15 residues. The CDR3 protein is CASSFAEDLGETQYF. The CDR3 coding sequence is TGCGCCAGCAGCTTCGCGGAGGATCTGGGGGAGACCCAGTACTTC.

The chain links TRBV27 to TRBJ1-3; no definite D call. From germline, CDR1 is MNHEY and CDR2 SMNVEV (reference sequence). This CDR3 region has 14 residues. Trimming removed 3 bases at V and 2 bases at J, with 8 bases between. This chain's CDR3 is CASSFTGTGNTIYF. The CDR3 nucleotides are TGTGCCAGCAGTTTCACGGGAACTGGAAACACCATATATTTT.

This chain connects TRBV2 to TRBJ2-2; 8 bases agree with TRBD1. Germline loops: CDR1 SNHLY, CDR2 FYNNEI. The CDR3 is 16 residues long. V shed 2 bases, J shed 6 bases, and the junction held 8 bases outside the gene matches. The CDR3 region has the DNA TGTGCCAGCAGTGAATTCCGGACAGGGACGCCCGGGGAGCTGTTTTTT. This translates into CASSEFRTGTPGELFF.

The J gene is TRBJ2-7, the V gene TRBV5-1, with 9 bases lining up with TRBD2. The length of the CDR3 is 15 residues. J gave up 3 bases and V 5 bases, and 9 bases lay outside the gene matches. The germline V gene encodes CDR1 SGHRS and CDR2 YFSETQ. The DNA of the CDR3 is TGCGCCAGCAGACAAGGCAGCGGGAGGATCTACGAGCAGTACTTC. Translated: CASRQGSGRIYEQYF.

With regard to this clone: The junction shows a germline mismatch at one end, possibly a read error. In DNA form, the CDR3 reads TGTGCCACCAGCAGAGACCGAGCGGTCTCCAACGAGCAGTACTTC. Its translation: CATSRDRAVSNEQYF. The chain is built from TRBV15 and TRBJ2-7; perhaps TRBD2 as D (5 bases). Germline CDR1 reads LNHNV; CDR2 reads YYDKDF (reference sequence). This CDR3 comprises 15 residues.

The chain recombines TRBV9 with TRBJ1-5, with D possibly TRBD1 on 6 matching bases. The CDR3 runs 15 residues. Germline V gene lookup returns CDR1 SGDLS and CDR2 YYNGEE. V was clipped by 4 bases and J by 5 bases, with 16 bases between them. The CDR3 nucleotides are TGTGCCAGCAGCCTTGGGGCAGCAGGGGATCAGCCCCAGCATTTT. Its translation: CASSLGAAGDQPQHF.

The rearrangement uses TRBV19 and TRBJ1-5; 8 nucleotides align to TRBD1. With V trimmed by 4 bases and J by 4 bases, 9 bases remained unmatched. The CDR3 runs to 16 residues. CDR1 is LNHDA and CDR2 is SQIVND in the germline V gene (reference sequence). Here the CDR3 DNA reads TGTGCCAGTAGTAGACGGACAGGGAGGGGGAATCAGCCCCAGCATTTT. This encodes CASSRRTGRGNQPQHF.

V usage is TRBV28 and J usage is TRBJ1-1; D gene ambiguous. Trimming shortened V by 5 bases and J by 4 bases, and 14 bases separated the two germline ends. There are 14 residues in the CDR3. CDR1 and CDR2 (germline): MDHEN, SYDVKM. CDR3 in amino acids: CASSHRASGTEAFF. CDR3 bases: TGTGCCAGCAGTCATCGGGCCTCGGGCACTGAAGCTTTCTTT.

The rearrangement joins TRBV10-1 to TRBJ2-3; TRBD2 aligns across 16 bases. V lost 6 bases and J lost 2; bases outside the gene matches: 5. Germline-derived CDR1 and CDR2 are WNHNN and SYGVQD (reference sequence). The CDR3 length is 17 residues. The CDR3 coding sequence is TGCGCCAGCAGCGCCGGGACTAGCGGGAGGGTCACAGATACGCAGTATTTT. Its protein product is CASSAGTSGRVTDTQYF.

A remark on this clone: Other DNA sequences in this sample translate to the same CDR3. The chain combines TRBV7-2 with TRBJ2-1, with D possibly called TRBD1 or TRBD2 (5 bases each). The CDR3 sequence is 13 residues long. Germline loops: CDR1 SGHTA, CDR2 FQGNSA. V lost 5 bases and J 15 bases, leaving 20 bases between the germline ends. Here the CDR3 reads CASSPPGTPSPFF. DNA of the CDR3: TGTGCCAGCAGCCCACCCGGGACCCCAAGCCCGTTCTTC.

V gene TRBV29-1 combines with J gene TRBJ2-7; D gene unclear. The CDR3 extends over 12 amino acids. Trimming took off 0 bases at V and 3 bases at J, with 6 bases between the two ends. Germline V gives CDR1 SQVTM, CDR2 ANQGSEA. CDR3 amino acids: CSVEEVNYEQYF. CDR3 bases: TGCAGCGTTGAAGAGGTCAACTACGAGCAGTACTTC.

V gene TRBV5-8 combines with J gene TRBJ2-7; 9 bases are shared with TRBD1. Germline V gene lookup returns CDR1 SGHTS and CDR2 YDEGEE. The CDR3 spans 19 residues. The junction had 18 bases not matched to a gene; V was cut back by 3 bases and J by 2 bases. The CDR3 is CASSSPTGGTGRFTYEQYF. CDR3 DNA sequence: TGTGCCAGCAGCTCCCCGACAGGGGGGACGGGAAGGTTCACCTACGAGCAGTACTTC.

The chain recombines TRBV6-5 with TRBJ2-7, with D possibly matching TRBD2 (7 bases). Germline values: CDR1 MNHEY, CDR2 SVGAGI. Between the trimmed V and J ends, which lost 2 bases and 8 bases, there was a span of 19 bases. The CDR3 runs 15 residues. The CDR3 sequence: CASSYEGGQGFKQYF. CDR3 in DNA: TGTGCCAGCAGTTACGAGGGGGGGCAAGGCTTTAAGCAGTACTTC.